Presented here are 10 T cell receptor beta chains from one specimen sequenced in a study of T-cell reconstitution after alpha-beta-depleted transplantation in children. Construction of the TCRbeta library involved unique molecular identifiers. TCRdb reanalysed the PCR reads using MiXCR and keeps one entry per CDR3 protein. The sample contains around 600,000 distinct CDR3 sequences, 15% to 20% of which appear only once. The source was PBMCs from the stem cell graft donor, collected from the stem cell graft. These receptors were obtained from a human donor who donated a stem cell graft to a child with acute myeloid leukemia.

Many counts were recorded for this clonotype. The CDR3 nucleotides read TGCAGTGCTATCCGGGACAGGGGGGACGAGCAGTACTTC. It yields the protein CSAIRDRGDEQYF. The J gene is TRBJ2-7, the V gene TRBV20-1, with TRBD1 matching over 11 bases. The V gene's germline CDR1 is DFQATT and CDR2 SNEGSKA (reference sequence). This CDR3 comprises 13 residues. The V and J ends lost 4 bases and 5 bases, in that order; junction bases with no gene match: 4.

The rearrangement uses TRBV12-3 or TRBV12-4 and TRBJ1-5, with D tentatively TRBD1 (5 bases). Between the trimmed V and J ends, which lost 5 bases and 0 bases, there was a span of 11 bases. The CDR3 is 15 amino acids. CDR3 sequence reads: CASSASGYSNQPQHF. CDR3 DNA sequence: TGTGCCAGCAGTGCTTCAGGGTATAGCAATCAGCCCCAGCATTTT.

The chain joins TRBV28 to TRBJ2-7, with TRBD1 matching 9 bases. There are 14 residues in the CDR3. Germline lookup yields CDR1 MDHEN and CDR2 SYDVKM. The ends lost 7 bases at V and 2 bases at J; junction bases unmatched: 6. In nucleotides, the CDR3 is TGTGCCAGCACCGAACAGGGGGCCCCCTACGAGCAGTACGTC. Protein sequence: CASTEQGAPYEQYV.

This clonotype was observed a handful of times. This sequence joins TRBV24-1 and TRBJ2-5, with a tentative D call TRBD2 (5 bases). The V gene's germline CDR1 is KGHDR and CDR2 SFDVKD. The ends were cut back, 4 bases at V and 5 bases at J, with 19 bases in the middle. The CDR3 runs to 16 residues. In DNA, the CDR3 is TGTGCCACCAGTGACCCCCTCATCGGACTGGGGGAGACCCAGTACTTC. This translates into CATSDPLIGLGETQYF.

This chain links TRBV10-3 with TRBJ1-5; D might be TRBD1 (5 bases). Trimming removed 6 bases at V and 3 bases at J, with 15 bases between. Germline V CDR1 and CDR2: ENHRY, SYGVKD. The CDR3 has 15 residues. CDR3 in amino acids: CAIRDAQELNQPQHF. CDR3 DNA sequence: TGTGCCATCAGGGACGCACAGGAACTCAATCAGCCCCAGCATTTT.

The chain employs TRBV6-1 and TRBJ2-1; D unresolved. V lost 4 bases and J 8 bases, leaving 18 bases between the germline ends. The CDR3 contains 15 residues. Germline loops: CDR1 MNHNS, CDR2 SASEGT. The CDR3 sequence: CASSGTMAVLDEQFF. CDR3 nucleotides: TGTGCCAGCAGTGGTACGATGGCCGTCCTGGATGAGCAGTTCTTC.

In this sample, this clonotype turned up many times. The J gene is TRBJ2-5, the V gene TRBV20-1, with a possible D match to TRBD2 (7 bases). With 5 bases removed from V and 4 bases from J, the gap between germline ends came to 14 bases. The CDR3 extends over 13 amino acids. Germline V gene sequence: CDR1 DFQATT, CDR2 SNEGSKA (reference sequence). The CDR3 nucleotides read TGCAGTGCTCTATCGGGGGGCCGAGAGACCCAGTACTTC. The encoded protein is CSALSGGRETQYF.

This clonotype has ten or more counts. The chain carries TRBV29-1 and TRBJ2-1; no clear D gene. Per the germline V gene, CDR1 is SQVTM and CDR2 is ANQGSEA. Trimming took off 5 bases at V and 7 bases at J, with 12 bases between the two ends. The CDR3 extends over 12 amino acids. CDR3 loop: CSVLKLGNEQFF. In nucleotides, the CDR3 is TGCAGCGTTCTTAAGCTCGGGAATGAGCAGTTCTTC.

The chain has TRBV27 and TRBJ1-5, with a tentative D call TRBD1 (6 bases). Germline CDR1 reads MNHEY; CDR2 reads SMNVEV (reference sequence). Trimming shortened V by 1 base and J by 0 bases, and 10 bases separated the two germline ends. The CDR3 is made up of 16 amino acids. The CDR3: CASSLLPGVSNQPQHF. CDR3 nucleotide sequence: TGTGCCAGCAGTTTATTGCCAGGGGTTAGCAATCAGCCCCAGCATTTT.

Many counts were recorded for this clonotype. The chain has TRBV20-1 and TRBJ2-4; the D gene is possibly TRBD1 (6 bases). Germline-derived CDR1 and CDR2 are DFQATT and SNEGSKA (reference sequence). The V gene lost 6 bases and the J gene lost 0 bases, with 15 bases spanning the gap. The CDR3 runs to 15 residues. The CDR3 is CSAGETGGAKNIQYF. CDR3 sequence (DNA): TGCAGTGCCGGTGAGACAGGAGGAGCCAAAAACATTCAGTACTTC.